This is a list of T cell receptor beta chains from one sample in a study of blood T cell repertoires in COVID-19. TCRdb keeps only in-frame clones here, not all; method: immunoSEQ multiplex PCR. The repertoire holds fewer than 250,000 clones, with 86% as singletons. Sequencing was carried out using PBMCs or T cells enriched from blood (not recorded which). Receptors were obtained from a woman between 50 and 59 years old who had recovered from COVID-19. Each CDR3 is given with its conserved first and last residue. Each record gives: D gene, V gene, CDR3 protein. A D gene is named only where the DNA matches it firmly.

d_gene: TRBD1; v_gene: TRBV15; CDR3aa: CATSTDRATNEKLFF
d_gene: TRBD1; v_gene: TRBV6-6; CDR3aa: CASSYSGQGGQPQHF
d_gene: TRBD1; v_gene: TRBV5-1; CDR3aa: CASRRQGANTEAFF
d_gene: -; v_gene: TRBV5-1; CDR3aa: CASRRGTDSNQPQHF
d_gene: TRBD1; v_gene: TRBV4-3; CDR3aa: CASSTLLGTGGRLHF
d_gene: -; v_gene: TRBV4-1; CDR3aa: CASSQAHFSYEQYF
d_gene: TRBD1; v_gene: TRBV30; CDR3aa: CAWRPRDRVSGNTIYF
d_gene: -; v_gene: TRBV20-1; CDR3aa: CSARLNTEAFF
d_gene: -; v_gene: TRBV9; CDR3aa: CASSVYSDTEAFF
d_gene: -; v_gene: TRBV4-1; CDR3aa: CASSQDVISPGTQYF
d_gene: -; v_gene: TRBV7-8; CDR3aa: CASSRDRSSGNTIYF
d_gene: -; v_gene: TRBV6-2/TRBV6-3; CDR3aa: CASTPGLLSYNEQFF
d_gene: -; v_gene: TRBV6-2/TRBV6-3; CDR3aa: CASSYSQRYPTYEQYF
d_gene: TRBD1; v_gene: TRBV6-5; CDR3aa: CASSTGTGSGTEAFF